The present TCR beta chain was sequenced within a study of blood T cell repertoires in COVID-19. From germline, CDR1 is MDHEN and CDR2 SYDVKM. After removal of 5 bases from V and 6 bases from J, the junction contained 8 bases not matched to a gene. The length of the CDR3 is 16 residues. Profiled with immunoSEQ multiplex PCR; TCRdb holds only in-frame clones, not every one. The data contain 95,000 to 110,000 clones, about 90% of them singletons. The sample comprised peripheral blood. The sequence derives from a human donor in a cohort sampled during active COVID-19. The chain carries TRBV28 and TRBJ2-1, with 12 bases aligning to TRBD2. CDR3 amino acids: CASSGLAGGSLNEQFF. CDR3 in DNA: TGTGCCAGCAGTGGTCTAGCGGGAGGGTCTCTCAATGAGCAGTTCTTC. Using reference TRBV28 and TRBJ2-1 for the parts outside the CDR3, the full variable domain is DVKVTQSSRYLVKRTGEKVFLECVQDMDHENMFWYRQDPGLGLRLIYFSYDVKMKEKGDIPEGYSVSREKKERFSLILESASTNQTSMYLCASSGLAGGSLNEQFFGPGTRLTVL.